The 8 T cell receptor beta chains below all came from one sample that was sequenced in a study of radiotherapy plus CTLA-4 blockade in lung cancer. Repertoires were generated with immunoSEQ multiplex PCR, while TCRdb's copy carries only in-frame clones and drops some. In the table there are around 41,000 clones, about 67% of which are singletons. The sample here was peripheral blood, taken from a patient treated with radiotherapy plus ipilimumab. Receptors originate from a human donor with non-small cell lung cancer who had a partial response to radiotherapy plus ipilimumab.

This clone was picked up a small number of times. This chain's CDR3 is CASSVRTGAGEKLFF. The CDR3 DNA is TGTGCCAGCAGTGTGCGGACAGGGGCAGGAGAAAAACTGTTTTTT. The V gene is TRBV6-1, the J gene TRBJ1-4; 9 nucleotides align to TRBD1. The CDR3 is 15 amino acids. V trimming: 4 bases; J trimming: 8 bases; junction bases outside the gene matches: 8. Per germline, CDR1 MNHNS and CDR2 SASEGT.

The genes are TRBV7-3 and TRBJ1-5; D is unclear. CDR1 and CDR2 from the germline V gene are SGHTA and FQGTGA. V shed 2 bases and J shed 9 bases, with 11 bases lying between them. This CDR3 has 13 amino acids. The chain's CDR3 is CASSLYPRSPQHF. The CDR3 DNA sequence: TGTGCCAGCAGCTTATATCCGCGATCGCCCCAGCATTTT.

V is TRBV5-8 and J is TRBJ2-2; TRBD2 matches 13 bases. CDR3 length: 19 residues. CDR1 is SGHTS and CDR2 is YDEGEE in the germline V gene. The ends lost 4 bases at V and 1 base at J; junction bases unmatched: 10. The CDR3, as DNA: TGTGCCAGCAGCCCGTCTGGGACTAGCGGGATCTTGAACACCGGGGAGCTGTTTTTT. Translated, it gives CASSPSGTSGILNTGELFF.

This clone was detected only a few times. The chain is built from TRBV7-2 and TRBJ2-7; TRBD1 matches at 7 bases. Germline loops: CDR1 SGHTA, CDR2 FQGNSA. Trimming cost V 0 bases and J 4 bases; bases outside gene matches: 0. The CDR3 length is 13 residues. The CDR3 spells CASSLAGQYEQYF. CDR3 sequence (DNA): TGTGCCAGCAGCTTAGCGGGACAGTACGAGCAGTACTTC.

This chain joins TRBV6-6 and TRBJ1-2; 11 bases line up with TRBD1. V dropped 5 bases and J dropped 4; count of bases not matched to a gene: 6. Germline CDR1 reads MNHNY; CDR2 reads SVGAGI (reference sequence). CDR3 length: 15 amino acids. CDR3 nucleotide sequence: TGTGCCAGCAGTCCCGGGACAGGGGGATCCTATGGCTACACCTTC. Protein: CASSPGTGGSYGYTF.

Only one count was recorded for this clone. The DNA of the CDR3 is TGTGCCAGCCGGGGGGGCAGTTACTCCTACGAGCAGTACTTC. Its translation: CASRGGSYSYEQYF. The V gene is TRBV2, the J gene TRBJ2-5; 8 nucleotides match TRBD2. The J call is in doubt because the DNA end fits TRBJ2-7 better. The CDR3 is 14 amino acids. The germline V gene has CDR1 SNHLY and CDR2 FYNNEI.

J is TRBJ2-7 and V is TRBV30, with unresolved D. With 0 bases removed from V and 12 bases from J, the gap between germline ends came to 15 bases. CDR3 length equals 12 residues. CDR1 GTSNPN and CDR2 SVGIG come from the germline V gene (reference sequence). The chain's CDR3 is CAWSVNGAPLYF. The CDR3 DNA sequence: TGTGCCTGGAGTGTAAACGGTGCCCCTCTGTACTTC. Full variable domain (missing parts from reference TRBV30 and TRBJ2-7): SQTIHQWPATLVQPVGSPLSLECTVEGTSNPNLYWYRQAAGRGLQLLFYSVGIGQISSEVPQNLSASRPQDRQFILSSKKLLLSDSGFYLCAWSVNGAPLYFGPGTRLTVT.

This clone showed up just a few times. The chain uses TRBV7-2 and TRBJ1-1, with 8 bases aligning to TRBD1. Germline trimming cut 4 bases from V and 7 bases from J; bases unmatched to any gene: 5. Per germline, CDR1 SGHTA and CDR2 FQGNSA. The CDR3 contains 13 residues. The CDR3 spells CASSSDREGEAFF. DNA for the CDR3: TGTGCCAGCAGCTCGGACAGGGAGGGTGAAGCTTTCTTT.